This TCR beta chain stems from a study of blood T cell repertoires in COVID-19. Looked up from germline, CDR1 is MGHRA and CDR2 is YSYEKL. This CDR3 spans 17 amino acids. Trimming cost V 0 bases and J 8 bases, with 22 bases left between them. Measured with immunoSEQ multiplex PCR; TCRdb has only the in-frame clones, and not every one. The table shows over 350,000 clones, with around 87% occurring only once. This chain links TRBV4-1 with TRBJ1-2; no clear D gene. The sequenced material came from PBMCs or T cells enriched from blood (not recorded which). This sequence originates from a woman younger than 45 with acute COVID-19. The CDR3 bases are TGCGCCAGCAGCCAAGATGCTCTGGCCGCCCCGTCTCAAGGCTACACCTTC. This sequence encodes CASSQDALAAPSQGYTF.